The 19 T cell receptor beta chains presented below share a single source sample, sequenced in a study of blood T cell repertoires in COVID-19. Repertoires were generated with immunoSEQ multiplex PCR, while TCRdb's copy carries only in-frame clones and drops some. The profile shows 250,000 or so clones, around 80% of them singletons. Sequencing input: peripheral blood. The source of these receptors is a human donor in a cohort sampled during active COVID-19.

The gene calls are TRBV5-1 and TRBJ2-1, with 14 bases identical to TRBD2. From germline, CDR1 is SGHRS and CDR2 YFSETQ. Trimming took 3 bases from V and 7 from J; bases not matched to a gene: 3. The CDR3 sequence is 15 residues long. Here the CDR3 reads CASSWTSGGRNEQFF. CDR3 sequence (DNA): TGCGCCAGCAGCTGGACTAGCGGGGGGCGTAATGAGCAGTTCTTC. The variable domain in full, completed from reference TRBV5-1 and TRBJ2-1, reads KAGVTQTPRYLIKTRGQQVTLSCSPISGHRSVSWYQQTPGQGLQFLFEYFSETQRNKGNFPGRFSGRQFSNSRSEMNVSTLELGDSALYLCASSWTSGGRNEQFFGPGTRLTVL.

Here the CDR3 DNA reads TGTGCCAGCAGCTCAGACAGGTTTGATGGCTACACCTTC. Translation gives CASSSDRFDGYTF. The J gene is TRBJ1-2, the V gene TRBV7-2, with a possible D match to TRBD1 (6 bases). With 4 bases removed from V and 6 bases from J, the gap between germline ends came to 12 bases. This CDR3 is 13 amino acids long. CDR1 is SGHTA and CDR2 is FQGNSA in the germline V gene.

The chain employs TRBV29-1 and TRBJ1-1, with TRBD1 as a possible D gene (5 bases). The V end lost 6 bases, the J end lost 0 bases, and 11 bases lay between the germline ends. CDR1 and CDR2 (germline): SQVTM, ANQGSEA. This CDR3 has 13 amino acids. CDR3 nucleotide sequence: TGCAGCGTCTCCGGGGGATTGAACACTGAAGCTTTCTTT. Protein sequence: CSVSGGLNTEAFF.

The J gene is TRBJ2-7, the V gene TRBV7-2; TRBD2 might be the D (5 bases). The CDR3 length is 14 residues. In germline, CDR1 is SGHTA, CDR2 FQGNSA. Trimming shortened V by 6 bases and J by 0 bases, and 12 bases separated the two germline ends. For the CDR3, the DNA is TGTGCCAGCAGACTAGACACAAGCTCCTACGAGCAGTACTTC. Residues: CASRLDTSSYEQYF. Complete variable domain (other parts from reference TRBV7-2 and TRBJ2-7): GAGVSQSPSNKVTEKGKDVELRCDPISGHTALYWYRQSLGQGLEFLIYFQGNSAPDKSGLPSDRFSAERTGGSVSTLTIQRTQQEDSAVYLCASRLDTSSYEQYFGPGTRLTVT.

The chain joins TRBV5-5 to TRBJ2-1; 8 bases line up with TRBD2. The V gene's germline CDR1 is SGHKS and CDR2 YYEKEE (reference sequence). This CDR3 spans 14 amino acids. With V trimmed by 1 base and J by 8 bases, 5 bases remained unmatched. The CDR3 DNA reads TGTGCCAGCAGCTTGCGGGTCGGGAGGGATGAGCAGTTCTTC. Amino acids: CASSLRVGRDEQFF. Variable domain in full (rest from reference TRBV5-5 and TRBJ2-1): DAGVTQSPTHLIKTRGQQVTLRCSPISGHKSVSWYQQVLGQGPQFIFQYYEKEERGRGNFPDRFSARQFPNYSSELNVNALLLGDSALYLCASSLRVGRDEQFFGPGTRLTVL.

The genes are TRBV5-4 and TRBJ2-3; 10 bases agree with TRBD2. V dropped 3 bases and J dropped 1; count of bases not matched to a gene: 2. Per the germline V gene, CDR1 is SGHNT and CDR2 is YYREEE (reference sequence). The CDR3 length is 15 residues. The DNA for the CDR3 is TGTGCCAGCAGCTCAACTAGCGGGGGCACAGATACGCAGTATTTT. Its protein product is CASSSTSGGTDTQYF.

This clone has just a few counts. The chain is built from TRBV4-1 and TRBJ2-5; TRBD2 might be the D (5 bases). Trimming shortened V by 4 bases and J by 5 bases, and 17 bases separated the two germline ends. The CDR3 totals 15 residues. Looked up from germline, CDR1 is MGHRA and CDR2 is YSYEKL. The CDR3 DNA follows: TGCGCCAGCAGCCCTCAGTACGGGGTTATGGAGACCCAGTACTTC. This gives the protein CASSPQYGVMETQYF.

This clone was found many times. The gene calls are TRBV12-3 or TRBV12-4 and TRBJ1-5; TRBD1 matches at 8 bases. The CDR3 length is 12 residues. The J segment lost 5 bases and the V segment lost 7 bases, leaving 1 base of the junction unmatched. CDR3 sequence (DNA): TGTGCCAGCAAACAGGGGGATCAGCCCCAGCATTTT. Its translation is CASKQGDQPQHF.

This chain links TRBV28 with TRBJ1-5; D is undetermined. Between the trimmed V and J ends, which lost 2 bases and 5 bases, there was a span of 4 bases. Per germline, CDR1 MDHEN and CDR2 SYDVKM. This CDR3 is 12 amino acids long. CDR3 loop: CASSLPYQPQHF. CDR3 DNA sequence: TGTGCCAGCAGTTTACCGTATCAGCCCCAGCATTTT.

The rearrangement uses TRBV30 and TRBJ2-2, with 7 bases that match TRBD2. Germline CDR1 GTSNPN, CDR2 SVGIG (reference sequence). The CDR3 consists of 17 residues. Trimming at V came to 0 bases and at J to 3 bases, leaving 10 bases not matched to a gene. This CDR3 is CAWSVGTISWDTGELFF. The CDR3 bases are TGTGCCTGGAGTGTCGGGACTATAAGTTGGGACACCGGGGAGCTGTTTTTT.

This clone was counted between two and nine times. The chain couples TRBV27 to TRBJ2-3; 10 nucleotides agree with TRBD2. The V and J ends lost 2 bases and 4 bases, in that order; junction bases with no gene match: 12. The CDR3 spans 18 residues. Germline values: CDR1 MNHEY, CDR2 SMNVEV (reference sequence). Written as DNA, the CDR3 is TGTGCCAGCAGTTTAACCTCCTTTAGCGGGAGGACCTCAGATACGCAGTATTTT. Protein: CASSLTSFSGRTSDTQYF.

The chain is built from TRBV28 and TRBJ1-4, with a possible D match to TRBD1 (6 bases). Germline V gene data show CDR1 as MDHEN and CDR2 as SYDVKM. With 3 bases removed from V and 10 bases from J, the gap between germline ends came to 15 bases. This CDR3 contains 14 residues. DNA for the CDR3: TGTGCCAGCAGTTTCGGGACAATCCGAGGAAAACTGTTTTTT. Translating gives CASSFGTIRGKLFF. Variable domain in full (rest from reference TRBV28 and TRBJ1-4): DVKVTQSSRYLVKRTGEKVFLECVQDMDHENMFWYRQDPGLGLRLIYFSYDVKMKEKGDIPEGYSVSREKKERFSLILESASTNQTSMYLCASSFGTIRGKLFFGSGTQLSVL.

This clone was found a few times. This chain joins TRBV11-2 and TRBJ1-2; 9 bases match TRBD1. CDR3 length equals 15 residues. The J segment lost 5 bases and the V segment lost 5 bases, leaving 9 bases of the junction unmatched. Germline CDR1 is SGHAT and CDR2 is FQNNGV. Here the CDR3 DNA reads TGTGCCAGCAGCCGCTATCAGACAGGGGGATATGGCTACACCTTC. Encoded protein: CASSRYQTGGYGYTF.

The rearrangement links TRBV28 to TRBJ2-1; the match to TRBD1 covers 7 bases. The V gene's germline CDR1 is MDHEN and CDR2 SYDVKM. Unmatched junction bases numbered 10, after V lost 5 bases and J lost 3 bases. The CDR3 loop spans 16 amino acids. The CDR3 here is CASSTGQTTFYNEQFF. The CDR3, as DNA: TGTGCCAGCAGTACGGGACAGACAACCTTCTACAATGAGCAGTTCTTC.

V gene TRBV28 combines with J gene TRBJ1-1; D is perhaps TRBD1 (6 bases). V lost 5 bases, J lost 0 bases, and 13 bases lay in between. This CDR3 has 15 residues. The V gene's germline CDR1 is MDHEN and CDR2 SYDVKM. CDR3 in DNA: TGTGCCAGCAGTCCACTGGGGGGGCTGAACACTGAAGCTTTCTTT. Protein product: CASSPLGGLNTEAFF.

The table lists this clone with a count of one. The chain's CDR3 is CASSSGTSGSGETQYF. The CDR3 DNA reads as TGTGCCAGCAGTTCCGGGACTAGCGGGAGTGGGGAGACCCAGTACTTC. V gene TRBV28 combines with J gene TRBJ2-5; 14 positions match TRBD2. Trimming cost V 4 bases and J 5 bases; bases outside gene matches: 6. Germline CDR1 MDHEN, CDR2 SYDVKM. The CDR3 length is 16 residues.

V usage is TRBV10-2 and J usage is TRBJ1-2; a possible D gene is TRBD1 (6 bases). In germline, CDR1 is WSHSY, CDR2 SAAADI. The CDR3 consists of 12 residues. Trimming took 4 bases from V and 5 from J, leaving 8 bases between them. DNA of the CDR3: TGCGCCAGCAGTGGGACAGATTATGGCTACACCTTC. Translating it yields CASSGTDYGYTF.

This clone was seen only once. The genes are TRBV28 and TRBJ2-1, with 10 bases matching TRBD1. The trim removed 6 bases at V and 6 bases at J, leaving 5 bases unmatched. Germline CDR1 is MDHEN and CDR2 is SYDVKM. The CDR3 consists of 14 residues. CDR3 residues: CASRGGQGSNEQFF. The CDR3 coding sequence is TGTGCCAGCAGGGGGGGACAGGGGAGCAATGAGCAGTTCTTC.

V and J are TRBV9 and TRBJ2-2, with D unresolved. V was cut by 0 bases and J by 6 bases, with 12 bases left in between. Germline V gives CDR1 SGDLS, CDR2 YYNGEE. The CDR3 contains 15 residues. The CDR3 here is CASSVARGPAGELFF. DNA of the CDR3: TGTGCCAGCAGCGTAGCGAGAGGCCCGGCCGGGGAGCTGTTTTTT. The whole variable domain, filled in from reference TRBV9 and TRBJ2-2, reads DSGVTQTPKHLITATGQRVTLRCSPRSGDLSVYWYQQSLDQGLQFLIQYYNGEERAKGNILERFSAQQFPDLHSELNLSSLELGDSALYFCASSVARGPAGELFFGEGSRLTVL.